This entry is about one TCR beta chain. Its antigen is still unknown. The V gene lost 4 bases and the J gene lost 0 bases, with 13 bases spanning the gap. There are 15 residues in the CDR3. Germline V gene sequence: CDR1 SGHRS, CDR2 YFSETQ. These data belong to a study of cytomegalovirus exposure and HLA in healthy donors. Findings and caveats of the study: Follow-up analysis found HLA locus-dependent TCR association rates, highest for DRB1 and lowest for HLA-C. Researchers had no immune exposure information except CMV serostatus available.

Donors likely had unrecorded immune exposures despite being nominally healthy when sampled. 13 Jbeta primers and 60 Vbeta primers were used for the PCR. Generated by immunoSEQ multiplex PCR, the TCRdb table keeps only in-frame clones and is missing some. The table has nearly 110,000 clones, roughly 73% seen once. The J gene is TRBJ1-1, the V gene TRBV5-1; D is possibly TRBD1 (5 bases). Input material: PBMCs. The source of this sequence is a man aged 25-40 years in good health and CMV-seronegative. This chain's CDR3 is CASSRGTDMNTEAFF. In DNA, the CDR3 is TGCGCCAGCAGCCGCGGGACGGACATGAACACTGAAGCTTTCTTT.